Below, 20 T cell receptor beta chains from the same sample are listed, as sequenced in a study of T cells after yellow fever vaccination. One entry per CDR3 protein, called by TCRdb with MiXCR from the 5' RACE reads. The sample shows a few hundred thousand distinct CDR3 sequences, 3% to 4.5% of them seen only once. This specimen was PBMCs, taken on the day of the yellow fever booster vaccination. The receptors originated from a man between 18 and 35 years old who received the YFV17D yellow fever vaccine.

This clonotype occurred many times. This rearrangement joins TRBV10-3 to TRBJ2-1; the D gene could be TRBD1 or TRBD2 (7 bases each). With 0 bases removed from V and 13 bases from J, the gap between germline ends came to 22 bases. The CDR3 has 16 residues. CDR1 ENHRY and CDR2 SYGVKD come from the germline V gene. CDR3 sequence: CAISESSPRQGGVQFF. The DNA for the CDR3 is TGTGCCATCAGTGAGTCCTCCCCCCGACAGGGAGGGGTTCAGTTCTTC.

This chain connects TRBV28 to TRBJ2-7; D remains unclear. CDR3 length: 13 residues. V was cut by 6 bases and J by 3 bases, with 12 bases left in between. Germline V gene sequence: CDR1 MDHEN, CDR2 SYDVKM. The CDR3 bases are TGTGCCAGCAGCCGCAGGAGAAGCTACGAGCAGTACGTC. The encoded protein is CASSRRRSYEQYV.

This chain connects TRBV6-5 to TRBJ1-2, with D maybe TRBD1 (5 bases). Germline V gives CDR1 MNHEY, CDR2 SVGAGI. The CDR3 runs 15 residues. V dropped 0 bases and J dropped 4 bases, with 12 bases sitting between them. The CDR3 sequence: CASSYSTGTSYGYTF. In nucleotides, the CDR3 is TGTGCCAGCAGTTACTCGACCGGGACTAGCTATGGCTACACCTTC.

The V gene is TRBV6-6, the J gene TRBJ1-2; the match to TRBD1 covers 7 bases. Germline assignment: CDR1 MNHNY and CDR2 SVGAGI (reference sequence). The CDR3 totals 13 residues. The V gene end was trimmed by 6 bases and the J gene end by 6 bases; junction bases not matched to a gene: 7. CDR3 bases: TGTGCCAGCAGACGGGACGGGACAGATGGCTACACCTTC. Amino acid sequence: CASRRDGTDGYTF.

This clonotype has more than one count but fewer than ten. This sequence joins TRBV7-2 and TRBJ2-5, with D perhaps TRBD2 (5 bases). Trimming pared 8 bases from V and 2 bases from J, leaving 15 bases between. The germline V gene has CDR1 SGHTA and CDR2 FQGNSA. The CDR3 runs 14 residues. The CDR3 DNA follows: TGTGCCAGCGACCCCTCCACGGGGCAAGAGACCCAGTACTTC. Residues: CASDPSTGQETQYF.

This clonotype was recorded at least ten times. The chain carries TRBV24-1 and TRBJ2-3; 12 nucleotides line up with TRBD2. CDR1 KGHDR and CDR2 SFDVKD come from the germline V gene. The CDR3 sequence is 14 residues long. V was clipped by 10 bases and J by 2 bases; unmatched bases: 3. CDR3 region: CATRLAGDTDTQYF. For the CDR3, the DNA is TGTGCCACAAGACTAGCGGGGGACACAGATACGCAGTATTTT.

This rearrangement joins TRBV5-1 to TRBJ2-2, with D perhaps TRBD1 or TRBD2 (5 bases each). CDR3 length equals 15 residues. Trimming took 7 bases from V and 5 from J, leaving 18 bases between them. The germline V gene has CDR1 SGHRS and CDR2 YFSETQ. In DNA form, the CDR3 reads TGCGCCAGCCGCCTCTCCGGGACCACTACCGGGGAGCTGTTTTTT. Its protein is CASRLSGTTTGELFF.

The chain combines TRBV3-1 with TRBJ2-7; D might be TRBD1 or TRBD2, each matching 6 bases. Germline CDR1 reads LGHDT; CDR2 reads YNNKEL (reference sequence). The CDR3 has 13 residues. V was pared by 1 base and J by 9 bases, with 13 bases between. CDR3 in amino acids: CASSQGGARGQYV. CDR3 nucleotide sequence: TGTGCCAGCAGCCAAGGGGGGGCCCGCGGGCAGTACGTC.

This clonotype was recorded many times. The CDR3 loop is CASIQPGRAAEAFF. DNA for the CDR3: TGTGCCAGCATCCAACCCGGGAGGGCCGCTGAAGCTTTCTTT. The chain combines TRBV12-3 or TRBV12-4 with TRBJ1-1; D is unclear. The CDR3 runs 14 residues. Trimming shortened V by 7 bases and J by 6 bases, and 18 bases separated the two germline ends.

V usage is TRBV7-9 and J usage is TRBJ2-5; D remains unclear. The CDR3 spans 13 residues. Germline CDR1 and CDR2: SEHNR and FQNEAQ (reference sequence). V was clipped by 4 bases and J by 4 bases, with 10 bases between them. CDR3 nucleotide sequence: TGTGCCAGCAGCTCCGACGGCTCAGAGACCCAGTACTTC. It encodes CASSSDGSETQYF.

V usage is TRBV6-2 or TRBV6-3 and J usage is TRBJ1-1; D unresolved. Germline values: CDR1 MNHEY, CDR2 SVGEGT. V was clipped by 6 bases and J by 3 bases, with 17 bases between them. The CDR3 runs 15 residues. CDR3 region: CASRRGGFGDTEAFF. The DNA for the CDR3 is TGTGCCAGCAGACGAGGTGGGTTCGGGGACACTGAAGCTTTCTTT.

This clonotype was counted at least ten times. The chain uses TRBV5-4 and TRBJ2-5; the match to TRBD2 covers 14 bases. The CDR3 extends over 16 amino acids. V was pared by 4 bases and J by 1 base, with 3 bases of the junction left unmatched. Looked up from germline, CDR1 is SGHNT and CDR2 is YYREEE (reference sequence). The CDR3 nucleotides are TGTGCCAGCAGCCGGGGACTAGCGGGGGCCCAAGAGACCCAGTACTTC. This translates into CASSRGLAGAQETQYF.

This clonotype has more than one count but fewer than ten. V is TRBV20-1 and J is TRBJ1-5, with 7 nucleotides matching TRBD1. Germline trimming cut 4 bases from V and 11 bases from J; bases unmatched to any gene: 14. The germline CDR1 and CDR2 sequences are DFQATT and SNEGSKA (reference sequence). This CDR3 has 14 amino acids. As DNA, the CDR3 is TGCAGTGCTACGGCTACAGGGGATTTGCGGGCCCAGCATTTT. Its translation is CSATATGDLRAQHF.

This clonotype has ten or more counts. The chain uses TRBV5-1 and TRBJ1-1; D may be TRBD1 (6 bases). The CDR3 runs to 13 residues. The V gene's germline CDR1 is SGHRS and CDR2 YFSETQ. Trimming pared 3 bases from V and 4 bases from J, leaving 10 bases between. The CDR3 DNA reads TGCGCCAGCAGCTCGGGGGCCACCACTGAAGCTTTCTTT. This codes for CASSSGATTEAFF.

This sequence joins TRBV5-1 and TRBJ2-2, with D perhaps given as TRBD1 or TRBD2 (5 bases each). CDR1 and CDR2 from the germline V gene are SGHRS and YFSETQ. The CDR3 extends over 14 amino acids. Between the trimmed V and J ends, which lost 5 bases and 4 bases, there was a span of 12 bases. The CDR3 loop reads CASRGSGSTGELFF. The DNA of the CDR3 is TGCGCCAGCAGGGGCTCAGGGAGCACCGGGGAGCTGTTTTTT. Combining the CDR3 with reference TRBV5-1 and TRBJ2-2 gives the whole variable domain KAGVTQTPRYLIKTRGQQVTLSCSPISGHRSVSWYQQTPGQGLQFLFEYFSETQRNKGNFPGRFSGRQFSNSRSEMNVSTLELGDSALYLCASRGSGSTGELFFGEGSRLTVL.

In its sample, this clonotype was seen many times. V gene TRBV7-9 combines with J gene TRBJ2-3, with 11 nucleotides matching TRBD2. The germline V gene encodes CDR1 SEHNR and CDR2 FQNEAQ (reference sequence). CDR3 length: 15 residues. The V and J ends lost 3 bases and 6 bases, in that order; junction bases with no gene match: 5. In DNA form, the CDR3 reads TGTGCCAGCAGCTTCTGGACTAGCGGGTCGGATACGCAGTATTTT. Amino acid sequence: CASSFWTSGSDTQYF.

This clonotype was seen many times. This chain uses TRBV28 with TRBJ1-2, with no clear D. Germline CDR1 and CDR2: MDHEN and SYDVKM. The V end was cut by 8 bases, the J end by 3 bases, with 4 bases between. The CDR3 has 10 residues. This CDR3 is CASGDYGYTF. CDR3 bases: TGTGCCAGCGGGGACTATGGCTACACCTTC.

This clonotype occurred many times. The chain is built from TRBV6-5 and TRBJ2-2; perhaps TRBD1 as D (6 bases). Germline-derived CDR1 and CDR2 are MNHEY and SVGAGI. Deletions cut 6 bases from V and 6 bases from J, with 11 bases between. CDR3 size: 13 residues. This chain's CDR3 is CASRATGSGELFF. In nucleotides, the CDR3 is TGTGCCAGCAGGGCAACAGGGTCCGGGGAGCTGTTTTTT.

This clonotype was observed many times. This sequence joins TRBV20-1 and TRBJ2-7, with D unresolved. V lost 4 bases, J lost 1 base, and 14 bases lay in between. The germline gives CDR1 DFQATT, CDR2 SNEGSKA (reference sequence). The CDR3 consists of 14 residues. CDR3 loop: CSAIRVDGSYEQYF. The CDR3, as DNA: TGCAGTGCTATAAGAGTGGACGGGTCCTACGAGCAGTACTTC.

This clonotype appeared many times. The V gene is TRBV29-1, the J gene TRBJ2-2; 15 positions match TRBD2. Per the germline V gene, CDR1 is SQVTM and CDR2 is ANQGSEA. The length of the CDR3 is 17 residues. Unmatched junction bases numbered 8, after V lost 5 bases and J lost 4 bases. The CDR3 region is CSVLRTSGGDLTGELFF. CDR3 coding DNA: TGCAGCGTTCTCCGGACTAGCGGGGGGGACCTCACCGGGGAGCTGTTTTTT.